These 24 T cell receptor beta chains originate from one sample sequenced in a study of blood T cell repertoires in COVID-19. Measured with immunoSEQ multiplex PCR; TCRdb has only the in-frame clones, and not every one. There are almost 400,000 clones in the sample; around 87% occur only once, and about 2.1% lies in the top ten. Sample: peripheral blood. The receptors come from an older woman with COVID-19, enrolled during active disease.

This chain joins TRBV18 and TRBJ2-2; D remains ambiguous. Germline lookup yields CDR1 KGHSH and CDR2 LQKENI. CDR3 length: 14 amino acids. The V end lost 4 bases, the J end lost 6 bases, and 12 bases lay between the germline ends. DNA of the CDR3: TGTGCCAGCTCACAGTTAAAGGAGTCCGGGGAGCTGTTTTTT. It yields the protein CASSQLKESGELFF.

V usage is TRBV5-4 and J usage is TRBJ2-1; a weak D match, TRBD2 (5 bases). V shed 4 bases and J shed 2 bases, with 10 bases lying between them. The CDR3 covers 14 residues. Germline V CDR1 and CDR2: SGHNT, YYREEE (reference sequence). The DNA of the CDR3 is TGTGCCAGCAGCACCGAGCGGCCCTACAATGAGCAGTTCTTC. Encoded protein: CASSTERPYNEQFF.

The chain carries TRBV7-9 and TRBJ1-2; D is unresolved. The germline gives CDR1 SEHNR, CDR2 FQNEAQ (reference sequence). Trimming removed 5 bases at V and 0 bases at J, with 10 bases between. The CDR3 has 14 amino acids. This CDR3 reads CASSQSGTNYGYTF. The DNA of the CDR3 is TGTGCCAGCAGCCAATCGGGAACTAACTATGGCTACACCTTC. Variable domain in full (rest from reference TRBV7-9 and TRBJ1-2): DTGVSQNPRHKITKRGQNVTFRCDPISEHNRLYWYRQTLGQGPEFLTYFQNEAQLEKSRLLSDRFSAERPKGSFSTLEIQRTEQGDSAMYLCASSQSGTNYGYTFGSGTRLTVV.

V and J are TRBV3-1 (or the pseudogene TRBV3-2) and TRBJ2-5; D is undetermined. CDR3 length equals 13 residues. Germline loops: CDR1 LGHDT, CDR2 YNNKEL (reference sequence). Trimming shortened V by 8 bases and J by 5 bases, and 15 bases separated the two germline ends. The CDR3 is CASRSWSRETQYF. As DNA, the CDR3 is TGTGCCAGCCGTTCGTGGTCCCGGGAGACCCAGTACTTC.

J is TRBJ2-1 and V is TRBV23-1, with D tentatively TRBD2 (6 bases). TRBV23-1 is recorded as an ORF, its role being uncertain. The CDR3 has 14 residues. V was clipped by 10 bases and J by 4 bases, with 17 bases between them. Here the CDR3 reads CAIPWGGRYNEQFF. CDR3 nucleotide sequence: TGCGCCATCCCCTGGGGAGGCCGATACAATGAGCAGTTCTTC.

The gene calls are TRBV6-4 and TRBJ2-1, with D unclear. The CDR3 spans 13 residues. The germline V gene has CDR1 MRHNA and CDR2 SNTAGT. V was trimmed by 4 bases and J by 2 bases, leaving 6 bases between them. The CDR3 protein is CASSAEAYNEQFF. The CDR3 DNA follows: TGTGCCAGCAGTGCCGAGGCCTACAATGAGCAGTTCTTC.

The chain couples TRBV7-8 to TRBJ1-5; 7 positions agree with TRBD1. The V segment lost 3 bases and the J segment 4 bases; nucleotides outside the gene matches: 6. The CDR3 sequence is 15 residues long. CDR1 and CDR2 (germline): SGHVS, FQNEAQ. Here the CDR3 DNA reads TGTGCCAGCAGCTTCGCGACAGGGATAAATCAGCCCCAGCATTTT. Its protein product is CASSFATGINQPQHF.

The CDR3 nucleotides read TGTGCCAGCAGTCCCCGGGACTCTCTAGGAGAGACCCAGTACTTC. It yields the protein CASSPRDSLGETQYF. The chain links TRBV27 to TRBJ2-5; possibly TRBD2 for D (6 bases). The V end lost 5 bases, the J end lost 4 bases, and 17 bases lay between the germline ends. The CDR3 has 15 amino acids. CDR1 and CDR2 from the germline V gene are MNHEY and SMNVEV (reference sequence).

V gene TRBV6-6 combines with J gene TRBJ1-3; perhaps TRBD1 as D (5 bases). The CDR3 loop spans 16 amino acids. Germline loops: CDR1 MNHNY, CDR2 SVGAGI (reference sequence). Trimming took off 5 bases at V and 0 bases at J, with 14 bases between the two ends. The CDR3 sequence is CASSKGLLSSGNTIYF. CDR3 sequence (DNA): TGTGCCAGCAGTAAGGGGCTCCTGAGCTCTGGAAACACCATATATTTT.

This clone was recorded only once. CDR3: CASSHGIGGGNNQPQHF. The CDR3 DNA reads as TGTGCCAGCTCTCACGGAATAGGGGGGGGAAACAATCAGCCCCAGCATTTT. V gene TRBV18 combines with J gene TRBJ1-5, with D perhaps TRBD1 (6 bases). The V end was cut by 6 bases, the J end by 3 bases, with 21 bases between. The CDR3 is 17 residues long. Germline assignment: CDR1 KGHSH and CDR2 LQKENI.

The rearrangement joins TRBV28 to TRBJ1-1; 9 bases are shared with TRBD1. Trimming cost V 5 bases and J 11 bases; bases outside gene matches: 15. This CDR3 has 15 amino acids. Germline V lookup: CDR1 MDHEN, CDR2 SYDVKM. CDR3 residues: CASSPVPGQGTGAFF. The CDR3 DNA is TGTGCCAGCAGTCCAGTCCCGGGACAGGGAACGGGTGCTTTCTTT.

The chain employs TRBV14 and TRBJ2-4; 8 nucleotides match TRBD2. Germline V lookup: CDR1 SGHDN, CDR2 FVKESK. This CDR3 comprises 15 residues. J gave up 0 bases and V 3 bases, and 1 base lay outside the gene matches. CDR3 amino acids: CASSHRGGAKNIQYF. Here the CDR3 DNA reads TGTGCCAGCAGCCACCGGGGGGGAGCCAAAAACATTCAGTACTTC. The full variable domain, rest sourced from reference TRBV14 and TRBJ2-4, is EAGVTQFPSHSVIEKGQTVTLRCDPISGHDNLYWYRRVMGKEIKFLLHFVKESKQDESGMPNNRFLAERTGGTYSTLKVQPAELEDSGVYFCASSHRGGAKNIQYFGAGTRLSVL.

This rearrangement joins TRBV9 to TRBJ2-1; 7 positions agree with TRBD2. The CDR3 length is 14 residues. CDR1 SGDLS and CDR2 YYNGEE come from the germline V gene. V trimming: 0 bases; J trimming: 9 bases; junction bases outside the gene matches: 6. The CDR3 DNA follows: TGTGCCAGCAGCGTAGACGGGGGGTTAGGTGAGCAGTTCTTC. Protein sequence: CASSVDGGLGEQFF.

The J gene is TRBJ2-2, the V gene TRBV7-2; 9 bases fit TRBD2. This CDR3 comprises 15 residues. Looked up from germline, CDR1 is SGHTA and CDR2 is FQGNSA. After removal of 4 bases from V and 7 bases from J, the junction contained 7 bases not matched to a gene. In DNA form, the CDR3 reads TGTGCCAGCAGCTCCCAGGCTAGCGGGGTCGGGGAGCTGTTTTTT. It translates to CASSSQASGVGELFF.

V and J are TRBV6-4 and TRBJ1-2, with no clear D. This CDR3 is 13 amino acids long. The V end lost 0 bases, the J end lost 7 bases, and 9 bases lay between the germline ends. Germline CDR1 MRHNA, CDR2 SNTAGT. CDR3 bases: TGTGCCAGCAGTGACTCTTGGACTGGTGGCTACACCTTC. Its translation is CASSDSWTGGYTF.

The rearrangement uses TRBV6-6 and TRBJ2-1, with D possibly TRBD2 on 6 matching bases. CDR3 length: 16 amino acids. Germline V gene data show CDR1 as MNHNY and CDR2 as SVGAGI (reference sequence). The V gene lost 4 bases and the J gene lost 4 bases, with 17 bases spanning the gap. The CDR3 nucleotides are TGTGCCAGCAGTTCATTAATAGCGGCGTTATACAATGAGCAGTTCTTC. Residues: CASSSLIAALYNEQFF.

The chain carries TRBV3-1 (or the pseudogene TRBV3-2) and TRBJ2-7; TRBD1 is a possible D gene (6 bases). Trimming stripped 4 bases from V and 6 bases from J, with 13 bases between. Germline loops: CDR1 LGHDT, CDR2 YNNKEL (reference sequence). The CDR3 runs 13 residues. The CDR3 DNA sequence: TGTGCCAGCAGCCCCTCGGGACAAATCGAGCAGTACTTC. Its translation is CASSPSGQIEQYF.

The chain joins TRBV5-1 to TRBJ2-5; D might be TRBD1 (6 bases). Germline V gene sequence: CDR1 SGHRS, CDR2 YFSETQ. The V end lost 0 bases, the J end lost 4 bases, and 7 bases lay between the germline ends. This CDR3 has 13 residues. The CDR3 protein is CASSLGTVETQYF. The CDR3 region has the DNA TGCGCCAGCAGCTTGGGGACAGTAGAGACCCAGTACTTC.

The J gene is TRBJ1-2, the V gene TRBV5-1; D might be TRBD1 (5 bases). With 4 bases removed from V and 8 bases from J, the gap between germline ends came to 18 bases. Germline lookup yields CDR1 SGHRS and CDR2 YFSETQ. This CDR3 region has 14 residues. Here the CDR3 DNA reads TGCGCCAGCAGCCCGCTCTTGGGGCCTGGGGGCTACACCTTC. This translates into CASSPLLGPGGYTF.

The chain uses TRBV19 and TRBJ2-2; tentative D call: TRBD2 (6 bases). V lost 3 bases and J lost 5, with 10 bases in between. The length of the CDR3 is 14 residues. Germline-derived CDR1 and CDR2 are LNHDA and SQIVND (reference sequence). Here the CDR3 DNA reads TGTGCCAGTAGTATTAGACTAGGTACCGGGGAGCTGTTTTTT. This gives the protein CASSIRLGTGELFF.

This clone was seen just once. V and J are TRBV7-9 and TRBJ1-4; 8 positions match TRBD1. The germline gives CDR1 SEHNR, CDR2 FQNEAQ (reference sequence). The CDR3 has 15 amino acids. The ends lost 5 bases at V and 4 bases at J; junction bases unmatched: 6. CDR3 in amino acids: CASSADRGLNEKLFF. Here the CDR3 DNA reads TGTGCCAGCAGCGCTGACAGGGGACTTAATGAAAAACTGTTTTTT.

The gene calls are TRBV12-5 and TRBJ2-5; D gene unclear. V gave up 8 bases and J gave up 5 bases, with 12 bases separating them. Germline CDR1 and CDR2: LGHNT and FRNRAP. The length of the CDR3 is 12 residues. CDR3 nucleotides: TGTGCTAGTACCGGCGGTGGGGAGACCCAGTACTTC. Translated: CASTGGGETQYF.

CDR3 residues: CSVRDAAGASGETQYF. The CDR3, as DNA: TGCAGCGTTCGGGACGCAGCGGGGGCCTCCGGGGAGACCCAGTACTTC. This rearrangement joins TRBV29-1 to TRBJ2-5; 8 bases line up with TRBD2. This CDR3 has 16 amino acids. The V segment lost 5 bases and the J segment 5 bases; nucleotides outside the gene matches: 16. The germline V gene has CDR1 SQVTM and CDR2 ANQGSEA.

The CDR3 DNA reads TGTGCCAGCAGCGTAGGCGTCGGGGGGAACTCTGGAAACACCATATATTTT. Encoded protein: CASSVGVGGNSGNTIYF. V and J are TRBV9 and TRBJ1-3, with a possible D match to TRBD1 (5 bases). The CDR3 is 17 amino acids. From germline, CDR1 is SGDLS and CDR2 YYNGEE. Trimming took off 0 bases at V and 0 bases at J, with 13 bases between the two ends.